The sequence of this T cell receptor (beta chain) was determined in a study of PD-1 blockade in mismatch repair-deficient tumors. Looked up from germline, CDR1 is LGHNT and CDR2 is FRNRAP. CDR3 size: 15 residues. V was pared by 3 bases and J by 0 bases, with 9 bases between. Assay used: immunoSEQ multiplex PCR; TCRdb lists only in-frame clones, some missing. The sample contains under 50,000 clones, approximately 80% of which appear only once. The V call is TRBV12-5, the J call TRBJ1-5, with D unresolved. The receptor's source is an adult with mismatch repair-deficient cancer. The sequencing here drew on PBMCs, taken before pembrolizumab treatment. The CDR3 sequence is CASGFTLDSNQPQHF. CDR3 bases: TGTGCTAGTGGTTTTACACTGGATAGCAATCAGCCCCAGCATTTT.